Listed here is a single T cell receptor (beta chain). The antigen is not known. This sample is part of a study of PD-1 blockade in classical Hodgkin lymphoma. Study-wide results and caveats: Newly diagnosed patients and complete responders had comparable diversity at baseline. CD8+ TCR diversity did not rise significantly by C4D1, unlike CD4+. Newly diagnosed patients were said to have less baseline TCR diversity than healthy donors did.

TCRdb's copy holds only in-frame clones and misses some; the assay was immunoSEQ multiplex PCR. The sample holds 14,000 or so clones, around 82% seen once. Trimming removed 8 bases from V and 10 bases from J; junction bases left unmatched: 13. The CDR3 sequence is 15 residues long. In germline, CDR1 is SGHRS, CDR2 YFSETQ. Each and every patient relapsed after autologous stem cell transplantation, and patients got differing brentuximab vedotin exposure. The receptor was derived from a human donor with classical Hodgkin lymphoma. Specimen: peripheral blood mononuclear cells (PBMCs), collected at baseline. This sequence joins TRBV5-1 and TRBJ2-1; 12 positions match TRBD2. CDR3 in DNA: TGCGCCAGTACCAGGACTAGCGGGGCCGCGGGGGAGCAGTTCTTC. Amino acid sequence: CASTRTSGAAGEQFF.